This paragraph reports one T cell receptor beta chain. It lacks a known antigen. No base qualities exist here, and no much larger clone lies one base off it. V and J are truncated by 5 bases and 5 bases respectively, leaving an intervening sequence of 19 bases. Including the terminal cysteine and phenylalanine, the CDR3 comprises 15 residues. CDR3 DNA is the only sequence kept; it has 45 bases, read in frame from the first base. CDR1 and CDR2 were assigned from the germline V gene (reference sequence) as LNHDA and SQIVND. TCRbeta CDR3 regions were amplified from genomic DNA using the immunoSEQ Assay, a bias-controlled multiplex PCR. The original pipeline was this. The number of nucleated cells in each sample was estimated from the amplification of reference gene primers within the assay. To quantify the absolute abundance of each unique TCRbeta CDR3 rearrangement, sequence reads were collapsed and filtered. Productive Simpson clonality was computed per sample as the square root of Simpson's diversity index over productive rearrangements. TCRdb took this table from immuneACCESS and kept in-frame rearrangements with V and J called. Such tables lack part of the clones; where checked against another copy, unresolved V genes explain under half of the gap, and the rest is unexplained. Clone size and V and J calls were adopted from that table, with D and trimming inferred from the DNA. Across this sample there are around 60,000 clones, with approximately 90% seen only once. The ten biggest clones cover roughly 1.4% of the sample.

The data originate from a study of blood T cell repertoires in COVID-19 (dated by TCRdb to between 2020 and 2021). Turning to the overall study: The collaborator samples originated in the United States, Italy and Spain and spanned the acute and convalescent phases of COVID-19. The prospective study material was composed of cDNA or gDNA derived from T cells, B-cell-depleted T cells, or PBMCs. Where available, HLA class I and class II types were obtained from metadata supplied by the sample provider rather than from assay-based typing. The samples were drawn from two sources: the first 160 participants of the ongoing ImmuneRACE study, and 950 to 1,500 subjects contributed by 6 global collaborators. Sample metadata almost always included a de-identified subject ID, COVID-19 status, age in years and sex. Subjects who had been exposed to COVID-19, were actively infected with it, or had recovered from it provided the deeply sampled blood TCRbeta repertoires that made up the dataset. The repertoires were made available in a free public database intended to serve as a resource for research on the immune response to SARS-CoV-2.

The study at large found these results: Clinical and demographic metadata were provided uncurated, with the amount varying by source and participant.

Each collaborating institution followed its own protocols to collect whole blood in K2EDTA tubes. For TCRbeta analysis, collaborators shipped samples as frozen whole blood, isolated PBMCs, or DNA extracted from either of those sample types. Rearrangement joined TRBV19 to TRBJ2-7; TRBD1 could be the D gene, as 7 bases match. This sequence originates from a woman at least 80 years old with acute or convalescent COVID-19. The specimen was peripheral blood. Read as DNA, the sequence is TGTGCCAGTAGTCCCTTCGTGGAGGGGGCCGACGAGCAGTACTTC. It encodes CASSPFVEGADEQYF. Beyond the CDR3, the reference TRBV19 and TRBJ2-7 genes provide the residues; the full variable domain reads: DGGITQSPKYLFRKEGQNVTLSCEQNLNHDAMYWYRQDPGQGLRLIYYSQIVNDFQKGDIAEGYSVSREKKESFPLTVTSAQKNPTAFYLCASSPFVEGADEQYFGPGTRLTVT.